These 21 T cell receptor beta chains originate from one sample sequenced in a study of beta chain features in type 1 diabetes. Whole-study findings and limits: When Type 1 diabetes patients were examined, their TCRB CDR3s proved moderately but significantly shorter in all four CD4+ subsets.

The sequenced template was cDNA made from the entire isolated RNA. Measured with immunoSEQ multiplex PCR; TCRdb has only the in-frame clones, and not every one. The repertoire holds roughly 330,000 clones, with about 13% as singletons. These receptors' antigens are unknown. The material sequenced was naive CD4+ T cells from blood. These receptor sequences come from a woman aged 18 to 35 with type 1 diabetes.

This chain joins TRBV30 and TRBJ2-1, with D tentatively TRBD1 (6 bases). V was cut by 6 bases and J by 2 bases, with 14 bases left in between. The CDR3 length is 14 residues. CDR1 GTSNPN and CDR2 SVGIG come from the germline V gene (reference sequence). The CDR3 DNA reads TGTGCCTGTGAACCGGGACAAACCTACAATGAGCAGTTCTTC. Residues: CACEPGQTYNEQFF. Together with reference TRBV30 and TRBJ2-1, the CDR3 gives the full variable domain: SQTIHQWPATLVQPVGSPLSLECTVEGTSNPNLYWYRQAAGRGLQLLFYSVGIGQISSEVPQNLSASRPQDRQFILSSKKLLLSDSGFYLCACEPGQTYNEQFFGPGTRLTVL.

This clone was counted only a few times. The chain joins TRBV29-1 to TRBJ1-1; D is unresolved. Germline V gene sequence: CDR1 SQVTM, CDR2 ANQGSEA. V lost 4 bases to trimming and J lost 0 bases, with 6 bases between them. CDR3 length: 12 amino acids. The CDR3 loop is CSVGHMNTEAFF. The CDR3, as DNA: TGCAGCGTTGGACACATGAACACTGAAGCTTTCTTT.

This chain joins TRBV7-2 and TRBJ2-7; 8 bases agree with TRBD1. After removal of 5 bases from V and 0 bases from J, the junction contained 9 bases not matched to a gene. This CDR3 comprises 16 residues. The V gene's germline CDR1 is SGHTA and CDR2 FQGNSA. CDR3 bases: TGTGCCAGCAGCCTGGCCGGGACAGGATACTCCTACGAGCAGTACTTC. It codes for CASSLAGTGYSYEQYF.

The V and J genes are TRBV28 and TRBJ2-3, with TRBD2 matching 12 bases. CDR3 length: 15 amino acids. The germline V gene encodes CDR1 MDHEN and CDR2 SYDVKM. The V gene end was trimmed by 5 bases and the J gene end by 4 bases; junction bases not matched to a gene: 4. CDR3 nucleotide sequence: TGTGCCAGCAGTCCTAGCGGGAGGGCCCCAGATACGCAGTATTTT. The encoded protein is CASSPSGRAPDTQYF.

This chain joins TRBV7-2 and TRBJ2-3; possibly TRBD2 for D (6 bases). This CDR3 has 16 amino acids. V lost 2 bases and J lost 1, with 13 bases in between. Germline V gene sequence: CDR1 SGHTA, CDR2 FQGNSA. This chain's CDR3 is CASSLHPRGGTDTQYF. The CDR3 DNA is TGTGCCAGCAGCTTACATCCGCGGGGTGGCACAGATACGCAGTATTTT. Drawing the rest from reference TRBV7-2 and TRBJ2-3, the complete variable domain is GAGVSQSPSNKVTEKGKDVELRCDPISGHTALYWYRQSLGQGLEFLIYFQGNSAPDKSGLPSDRFSAERTGGSVSTLTIQRTQQEDSAVYLCASSLHPRGGTDTQYFGPGTRLTVL.

This clone was counted between two and nine times. V gene TRBV6-5 combines with J gene TRBJ2-5; possibly TRBD1 for D (5 bases). V dropped 0 bases and J dropped 4 bases, with 9 bases sitting between them. CDR1 is MNHEY and CDR2 is SVGAGI in the germline V gene. The CDR3 length is 14 residues. CDR3 nucleotides: TGTGCCAGCAGTTACTCGAACAGGCGAGAGACCCAGTACTTC. This encodes CASSYSNRRETQYF.

This chain joins TRBV30 and TRBJ1-2; TRBD1 matches 8 bases. Unmatched junction bases numbered 9, after V lost 7 bases and J lost 8 bases. The CDR3 is 12 amino acids. Germline V lookup: CDR1 GTSNPN, CDR2 SVGIG (reference sequence). The CDR3 coding sequence is TGTGCCTCGTCCGGGACAGGTGAAGGCTACACCTTC. It yields the protein CASSGTGEGYTF. Full variable domain (missing parts from reference TRBV30 and TRBJ1-2): SQTIHQWPATLVQPVGSPLSLECTVEGTSNPNLYWYRQAAGRGLQLLFYSVGIGQISSEVPQNLSASRPQDRQFILSSKKLLLSDSGFYLCASSGTGEGYTFGSGTRLTVV.

The chain combines TRBV18 with TRBJ2-3; a weak D match, TRBD2 (6 bases). This CDR3 has 14 residues. Germline CDR1 KGHSH, CDR2 LQKENI. The V gene lost 3 bases and the J gene lost 4 bases, with 11 bases spanning the gap. CDR3 residues: CASSPTLASDTQYF. DNA of the CDR3: TGTGCCAGCTCACCTACTCTAGCGTCAGATACGCAGTATTTT.

This clone appeared a few times. V usage is TRBV28 and J usage is TRBJ1-1, with 8 bases lining up with TRBD1. The CDR3 is 15 residues long. V lost 5 bases to trimming and J lost 1 base; unmatched junction nucleotides: 6. Germline V gene lookup returns CDR1 MDHEN and CDR2 SYDVKM. The CDR3 sequence is CASSIHRGENTEAFF. CDR3 DNA sequence: TGTGCCAGCAGTATCCACAGGGGGGAGAACACTGAAGCTTTCTTT.

V usage is TRBV7-9 and J usage is TRBJ2-6; TRBD1 might be the D (5 bases). The CDR3 is 14 residues long. Germline V gene lookup returns CDR1 SEHNR and CDR2 FQNEAQ (reference sequence). Trimming took off 8 bases at V and 1 base at J, with 9 bases between the two ends. CDR3 DNA: TGTGCCAGCGGCCAGGGTTCTGGGGCCAACGTCCTGACTTTC. Amino acid sequence: CASGQGSGANVLTF.

The chain couples TRBV4-1 to TRBJ1-4; TRBD1 aligns across 7 bases. Germline CDR1 MGHRA, CDR2 YSYEKL. CDR3 length: 15 amino acids. V shed 2 bases, J shed 3 bases, and the junction held 3 bases outside the gene matches. DNA for the CDR3: TGCGCCAGCAGCCAACTGACAGGGTCTAATGAAAAACTGTTTTTT. Amino acids: CASSQLTGSNEKLFF.

With respect to this clone: Other DNA sequences of this sample code for an identical CDR3. The V call is TRBV29-1, the J call TRBJ1-1, with TRBD1 identical over 8 bases. Germline values: CDR1 SQVTM, CDR2 ANQGSEA. The V and J ends lost 0 bases and 5 bases, in that order; junction bases with no gene match: 2. The CDR3 spans 13 residues. The chain's CDR3 is CSVEEQGGTEAFF. The CDR3 DNA follows: TGCAGCGTTGAAGAACAGGGGGGAACTGAAGCTTTCTTT.

This clone was counted only a few times. This rearrangement joins TRBV5-1 to TRBJ1-1; D not resolved. With 4 bases removed from V and 0 bases from J, the gap between germline ends came to 10 bases. Germline-derived CDR1 and CDR2 are SGHRS and YFSETQ. The CDR3 loop spans 14 amino acids. The CDR3 loop is CASSPTAMNTEAFF. CDR3 bases: TGCGCCAGCAGCCCTACAGCCATGAACACTGAAGCTTTCTTT.

The CDR3: CASSFGTGFSHNEQFF. CDR3 in DNA: TGTGCCAGCAGCTTTGGAACAGGGTTTAGTCACAATGAGCAGTTCTTC. The rearrangement joins TRBV7-8 to TRBJ2-1, with a weak D call TRBD1 (6 bases). CDR1 and CDR2 (germline): SGHVS, FQNEAQ. The CDR3 extends over 16 amino acids. Trimming took 3 bases from V and 5 from J, leaving 17 bases between them.

J is TRBJ2-7 and V is TRBV6-1; 7 bases match TRBD1. The germline gives CDR1 MNHNS, CDR2 SASEGT. CDR3 size: 14 residues. V lost 10 bases, J lost 3 bases, and 12 bases stayed unmatched. For the CDR3, the DNA is TGTGCCAAACCTGGACAGGCCCCGCACTACGAGCAGTACGTC. Amino acids: CAKPGQAPHYEQYV.

This clone was counted only a few times. The chain links TRBV28 to TRBJ2-5; 8 positions match TRBD1. CDR1 and CDR2 (germline): MDHEN, SYDVKM. The CDR3 has 16 amino acids. The V gene end was trimmed by 5 bases and the J gene end by 1 base; junction bases not matched to a gene: 9. The CDR3 DNA sequence: TGTGCCAGCAGTCCTCGGACAGGGAGCATCCAAGAGACCCAGTACTTC. Encoded protein: CASSPRTGSIQETQYF.

The chain has TRBV6-6 and TRBJ2-2, with 7 bases that match TRBD2. The ends lost 1 base at V and 0 bases at J; junction bases unmatched: 2. Germline CDR1 is MNHNY and CDR2 is SVGAGI (reference sequence). This CDR3 region has 16 residues. The CDR3 nucleotides are TGTGCCAGCAGTTACTTCGGGAGGCCGAACACCGGGGAGCTGTTTTTT. Protein product: CASSYFGRPNTGELFF.

The gene calls are TRBV30 and TRBJ2-7, with 8 positions matching TRBD2. The junction had 7 bases not matched to a gene; V was cut back by 3 bases and J by 6 bases. This CDR3 comprises 13 residues. The V gene's germline CDR1 is GTSNPN and CDR2 SVGIG (reference sequence). CDR3 in amino acids: CAWSPGTSREQYV. The CDR3, as DNA: TGTGCCTGGAGCCCCGGGACTAGTCGCGAGCAGTACGTC.

This clone was observed a few times. Here the CDR3 reads CASSPPPDRFNSEGYNEQFF. The CDR3 nucleotides are TGTGCCAGCTCACCACCCCCGGACAGGTTTAACTCTGAGGGTTACAATGAGCAGTTCTTC. This chain uses TRBV18 with TRBJ2-1; 7 bases align to TRBD1. Unmatched junction bases numbered 18, after V lost 0 bases and J lost 4 bases. The CDR3 consists of 20 residues. Germline-derived CDR1 and CDR2 are KGHSH and LQKENI.

This clone was detected only a few times. This chain connects TRBV2 to TRBJ2-2; 10 bases match TRBD2. V gave up 7 bases and J gave up 1 base; unmatched junction bases: 3. CDR3 length equals 15 residues. Germline V CDR1 and CDR2: SNHLY, FYNNEI. CDR3 amino acids: CASTTSGMNTGELFF. The CDR3 DNA reads TGTGCCAGCACCACTAGCGGGATGAACACCGGGGAGCTGTTTTTT.

This clone turned up a few times. The chain is built from TRBV4-2 and TRBJ1-4; D is undetermined. V lost 0 bases and J 5 bases, leaving 13 bases between the germline ends. Germline V CDR1 and CDR2: LGHNA, YNFKEQ. This CDR3 region has 16 residues. The CDR3 coding sequence is TGTGCCAGCAGCCAAGATGGGCCGAAGATCAATGAAAAACTGTTTTTT. Its translation is CASSQDGPKINEKLFF.